This T cell receptor (beta chain) was sequenced in a study of blood T cell repertoires in COVID-19. Study overall: Sample material is recorded as cDNA or gDNA derived from T cells, B-cell-depleted T cells, or PBMCs.

Clones were sequenced by immunoSEQ multiplex PCR, and TCRdb holds only the in-frame ones, with some missing. The sample yields roughly 130,000 clones, more than 80% seen once. This CDR3 comprises 15 residues. Between the trimmed V and J ends, which lost 2 bases and 0 bases, there was a span of 10 bases. CDR1 and CDR2 (germline): SNHLY, FYNNEI. Sequences were obtained from peripheral blood. V usage is TRBV2 and J usage is TRBJ1-1, with D possibly TRBD1 on 6 matching bases. The receptor comes from a woman aged 55-70 years with acute or convalescent COVID-19. This CDR3 is CASSEWDTLNTEAFF. The CDR3 nucleotides are TGTGCCAGCAGTGAATGGGACACCTTGAACACTGAAGCTTTCTTT.